The T cell receptor beta chain under discussion was sequenced for a study of shared T cell receptors in the human thymus. The protocol was immunoSEQ multiplex PCR, while the TCRdb copy is restricted to in-frame clones and leaves out a portion. The top ten clones hold roughly 0.0087% of a sample with hundreds of thousands of clones, approximately 89% of them seen once. CDR3 length: 13 residues. From germline, CDR1 is SGHDN and CDR2 FVKESK. The germline V and J ends were trimmed by 4 bases and 5 bases, with 11 bases remaining between them. These data are also associated with another study on human thymus T cells.

The sequenced sample was thymocytes. The sequence was collected from a boy under two years old with a congenital heart defect. The chain carries TRBV14 and TRBJ1-2, with unresolved D. CDR3 loop: CASSLYSYYGYTF. The CDR3 DNA is TGTGCCAGCAGCCTATACAGCTATTATGGCTACACCTTC.